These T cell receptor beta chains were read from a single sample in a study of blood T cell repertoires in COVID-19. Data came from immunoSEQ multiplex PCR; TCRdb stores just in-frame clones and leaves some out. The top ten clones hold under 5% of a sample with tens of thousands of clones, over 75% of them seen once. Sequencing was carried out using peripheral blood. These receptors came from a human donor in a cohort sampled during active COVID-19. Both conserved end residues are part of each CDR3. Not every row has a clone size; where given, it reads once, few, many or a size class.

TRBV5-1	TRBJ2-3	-	CASSRDRTDTQYF
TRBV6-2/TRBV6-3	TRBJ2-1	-	CASSQDYLNEQFF
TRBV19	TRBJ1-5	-	CASSIGTGYQPQHF
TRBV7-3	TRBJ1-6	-	CASSFRGRGSPLHF
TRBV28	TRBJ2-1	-	CASSRSSAGGYEQFF
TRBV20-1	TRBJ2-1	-	CSASSLSRRDEQFF
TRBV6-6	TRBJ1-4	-	CASSGPTAEKLFF
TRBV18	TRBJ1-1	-	CASSPWGEEAFF
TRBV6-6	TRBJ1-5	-	CASSPGQGLSNQPQHF
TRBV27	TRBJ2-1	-	CASSSRQVWVAFNEQFF
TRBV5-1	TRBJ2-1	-	CASSLAAGMDEQFF
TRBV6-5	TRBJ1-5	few	CASSPSRGSNQPQHF
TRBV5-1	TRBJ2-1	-	CASSLGGTASSYNEQFF
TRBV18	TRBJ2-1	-	CASSPESSGIYNEQFF
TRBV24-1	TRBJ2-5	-	CATSDSVAGGPYQETQYF
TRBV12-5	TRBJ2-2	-	CASGTIRDRGRKTGELFF
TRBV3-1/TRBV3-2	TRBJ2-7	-	CASSQDVRRYEQYF
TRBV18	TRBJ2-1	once	CASSPLGLENNEQFF
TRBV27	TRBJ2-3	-	CASSLSALAGRGGPDTQYF
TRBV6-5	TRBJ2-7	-	CASSYATGYDEQYF
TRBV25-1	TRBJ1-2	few	CASSEPGGGRVGYTF
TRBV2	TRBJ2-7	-	CATGGTSGVYEQYF
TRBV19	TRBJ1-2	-	CASSIDRRTGPNYGYTF
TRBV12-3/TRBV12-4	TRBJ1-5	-	CASSGGSNQPQHF
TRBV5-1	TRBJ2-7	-	CASSIDRVGEQYF
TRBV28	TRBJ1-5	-	CASSLIPGPQPQHF
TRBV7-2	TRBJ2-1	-	CASSFWGQLYNEQFF
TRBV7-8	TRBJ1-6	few	CASSLLQGPNSPLHF
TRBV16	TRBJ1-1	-	CASSPYLVVRSNTEAFF
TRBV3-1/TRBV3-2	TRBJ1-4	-	CASSPPWGSGEKLFF
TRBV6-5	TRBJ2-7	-	CASSPTGVFSYEQYF
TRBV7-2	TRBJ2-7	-	CASSPRTSGSYEQYF
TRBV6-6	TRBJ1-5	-	CASAMTGRSNQPQHF